Detailed here is one T cell receptor (beta chain). Its antigen is currently unknown. This specimen belongs to a study of human T cells and chemical hapten exposure. At the level of the study: Diphenylcyclopropenone doses were given weekly to the scalps of patients across the approximately 24-week study. The study, taken as a whole, reports: Significantly more large CDR3 similarity clusters were formed by expanded TCRs than by controls.

TCRdb passed the RACE reads through MiXCR, listing each CDR3 protein once. In the table there are roughly 380,000 distinct CDR3 sequences, roughly 4.6% of which are singletons. Time point denoted: pre-sensitization, week 0. Noted treatment: therapeutic diphenylcyclopropenone sensitization with weekly scalp DPC. Per the germline V gene, CDR1 is LGHNA and CDR2 is YSLEER. CDR3 size: 15 residues. Trimming at V came to 0 bases and at J to 3 bases, leaving 5 bases not matched to a gene. This chain joins TRBV4-3 and TRBJ2-7, with 7 bases that match TRBD1. This receptor was identified in a woman between 50 and 59 years old with alopecia areata. Some clones in this sample may be carry-over from other donors' samples. Sequences were derived from whole blood, sampled in connection with sensitization to the hapten diphenylcyclopropenone (DPC). DNA for the CDR3: TGCGCCAGCAGCCAAGATACAGGGGAAGGCTACGAGCAGTACTTC. This gives the protein CASSQDTGEGYEQYF.